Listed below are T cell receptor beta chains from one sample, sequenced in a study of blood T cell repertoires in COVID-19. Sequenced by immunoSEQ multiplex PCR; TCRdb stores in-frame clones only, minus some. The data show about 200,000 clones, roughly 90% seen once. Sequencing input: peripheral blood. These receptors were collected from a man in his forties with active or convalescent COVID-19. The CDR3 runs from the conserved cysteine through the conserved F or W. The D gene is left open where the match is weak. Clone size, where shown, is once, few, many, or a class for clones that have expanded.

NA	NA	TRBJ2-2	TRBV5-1	CASSLERYTGELFF	TGCGCCAGCAGCTTGGAACGGTACACCGGGGAGCTGTTTTTT
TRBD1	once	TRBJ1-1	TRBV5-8	CASSVAGTGGSNTEAFF	TGTGCCAGCAGCGTAGCAGGGACAGGGGGCTCGAACACTGAAGCTTTCTTT
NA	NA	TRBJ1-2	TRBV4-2	CASSPLGTPEYGYTF	TGTGCCAGCAGCCCCCTCGGGACACCAGAATATGGCTACACCTTC
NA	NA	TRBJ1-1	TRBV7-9	CASSLLSAGEEAFF	TGTGCCAGCAGCTTATTATCTGCGGGGGAGGAAGCTTTCTTT
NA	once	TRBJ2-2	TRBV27	CATLPDFRVTGELFF	TGTGCCACCCTACCGGACTTCCGGGTCACCGGGGAGCTGTTTTTT
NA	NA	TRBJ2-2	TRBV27	CASKAARDGELFF	TGTGCCAGCAAGGCTGCCCGGGACGGGGAGCTGTTTTTT
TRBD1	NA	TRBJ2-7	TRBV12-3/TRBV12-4	CASSFPGQGKQYF	TGTGCCAGCAGTTTCCCCGGACAGGGGAAACAGTACTTC
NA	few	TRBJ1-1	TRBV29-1	CSVRLGPTTEAFF	TGCAGCGTTAGATTGGGCCCGACCACTGAAGCTTTCTTT
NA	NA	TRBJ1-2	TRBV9	CASSAHRITYGYTF	TGTGCCAGCAGCGCGCACAGGATTACCTATGGCTACACCTTC
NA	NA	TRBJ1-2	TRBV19	CASSIQYPTNYGYTF	TGTGCCAGTAGTATACAGTATCCGACTAACTATGGCTACACCTTC
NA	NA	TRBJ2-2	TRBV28	CASTHITGELFF	TGTGCCAGCACCCACATCACCGGGGAGCTGTTTTTT
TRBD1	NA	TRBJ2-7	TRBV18	CASSPTGVHEQYF	TGTGCCAGCTCACCCACAGGGGTACACGAGCAGTACTTC
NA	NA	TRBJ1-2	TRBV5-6	CASSLYGSSVNYGYTF	TGTGCCAGCAGCTTATACGGTAGTTCCGTAAACTATGGCTACACCTTC
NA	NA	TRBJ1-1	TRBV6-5	CASSYGRTVEAFF	TGTGCCAGCAGTTACGGCCGGACAGTAGAAGCTTTCTTT
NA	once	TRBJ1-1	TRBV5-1	CASSPAGGTEAFF	TGCGCCAGCAGCCCCGCGGGGGGCACTGAAGCTTTCTTT